This T cell receptor (beta chain) is from a study of blood T cell repertoires in COVID-19 (dated by TCRdb to 2020 to 2021). Turning to the overall study: Collaborator samples came from the United States, Italy and Spain and covered acute and convalescent phases of COVID-19. The dataset comprised deeply sampled blood TCRbeta repertoires from subjects exposed to, actively infected with, or recovered from COVID-19. Nearly every sample came with metadata listing a de-identified subject ID, COVID-19 status, age in years and sex. Where available, HLA class I and class II types were taken from metadata supplied by the sample provider and were not determined by assay-based typing. The material from the prospective study consisted of cDNA or gDNA derived from T cells, B-cell-depleted T cells, or PBMCs. The repertoires were released in a freely available public database intended as a resource for research on the immune response to SARS-CoV-2. The samples were drawn from two sources: the first 160 participants of the ongoing ImmuneRACE study, and 950 to 1,500 subjects contributed by 6 global collaborators. Points the paper makes about the study in general: Clinical and demographic metadata were provided uncurated, with the amount varying by source and participant.

Concerning this clone: It has no known antigen specificity. Per-base quality was not reported, and no clone a single base away is much larger than it.

Collaborating institutions collected whole blood in K2EDTA tubes following their own protocols. For TCRbeta analysis, collaborators shipped samples in one of three forms: frozen whole blood, isolated PBMCs, or DNA extracted from either of those sample types. TCRbeta CDR3 regions were amplified from genomic DNA by means of the immunoSEQ Assay, a bias-controlled multiplex PCR. The authors processed their data as follows. The number of nucleated cells in each sample was estimated from the amplification of reference gene primers within the assay. To quantify the absolute abundance of each unique TCRbeta CDR3 rearrangement, sequence reads were collapsed and filtered. For each sample, productive Simpson clonality was calculated as the square root of Simpson's diversity index over productive rearrangements. This immuneACCESS table, as held by TCRdb, lists in-frame sequences with V and J called but not all clones. Of the missing ones, under half trace to an unresolved V gene in checked studies; the others have no known cause. That table is the source of V, J and clone size, and D and trimming were worked out from the DNA. The sample table records about 100,000 clones; around 88% of these occur just once. Jointly, the top ten make up roughly 1.7% of the sample.

The CDR3 has 14 amino acids, counting the end cysteine and phenylalanine. Only the CDR3 portion is preserved as DNA: 42 bases, with reading frame beginning at the first base. In this chain, TRBV21-1 is recombined with TRBJ1-1; no DNA check was done on the table's D call, TRBD1. TRBV21-1 counts as a pseudogene. The origin of this receptor is a man older than 75 with acute or convalescent COVID-19. The sequenced sample consisted of peripheral blood. The CDR3 here reads CASSPQGLNTEAFF. The DNA is as follows: TGTGCCAGCAGCCCACAGGGTCTGAACACTGAAGCTTTCTTT.